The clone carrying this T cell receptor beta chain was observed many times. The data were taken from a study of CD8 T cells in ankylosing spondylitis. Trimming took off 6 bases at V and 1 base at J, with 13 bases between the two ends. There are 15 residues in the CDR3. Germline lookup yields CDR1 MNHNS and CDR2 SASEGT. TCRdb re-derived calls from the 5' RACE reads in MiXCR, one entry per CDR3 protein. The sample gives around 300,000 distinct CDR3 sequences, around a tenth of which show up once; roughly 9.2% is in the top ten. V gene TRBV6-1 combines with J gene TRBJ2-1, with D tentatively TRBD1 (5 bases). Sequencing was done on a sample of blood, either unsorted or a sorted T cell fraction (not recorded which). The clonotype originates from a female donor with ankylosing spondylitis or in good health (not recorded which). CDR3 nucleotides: TGTGCCAGCAGCCAGACCCCAGGGTCCTACAATGAGCAGTTCTTC. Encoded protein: CASSQTPGSYNEQFF.